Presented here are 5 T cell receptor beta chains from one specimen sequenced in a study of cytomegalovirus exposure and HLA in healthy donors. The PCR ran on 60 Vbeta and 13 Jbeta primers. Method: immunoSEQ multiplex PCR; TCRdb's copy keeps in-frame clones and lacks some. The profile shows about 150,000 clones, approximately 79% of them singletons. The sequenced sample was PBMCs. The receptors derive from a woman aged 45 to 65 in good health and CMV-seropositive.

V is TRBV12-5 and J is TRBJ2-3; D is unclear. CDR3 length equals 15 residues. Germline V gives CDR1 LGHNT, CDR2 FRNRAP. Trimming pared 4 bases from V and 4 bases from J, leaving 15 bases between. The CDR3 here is CASGSGETDADTQYF. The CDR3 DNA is TGTGCTAGTGGTTCCGGAGAGACTGATGCAGATACGCAGTATTTT.

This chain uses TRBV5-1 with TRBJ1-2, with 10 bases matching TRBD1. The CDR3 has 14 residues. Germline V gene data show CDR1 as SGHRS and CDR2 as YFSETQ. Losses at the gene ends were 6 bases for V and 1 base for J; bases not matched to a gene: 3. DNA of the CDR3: TGCGCCAGCACACGGGACAGGGGTAACTATGGCTACACCTTC. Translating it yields CASTRDRGNYGYTF. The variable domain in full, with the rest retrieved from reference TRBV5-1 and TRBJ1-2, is KAGVTQTPRYLIKTRGQQVTLSCSPISGHRSVSWYQQTPGQGLQFLFEYFSETQRNKGNFPGRFSGRQFSNSRSEMNVSTLELGDSALYLCASTRDRGNYGYTFGSGTRLTVV.

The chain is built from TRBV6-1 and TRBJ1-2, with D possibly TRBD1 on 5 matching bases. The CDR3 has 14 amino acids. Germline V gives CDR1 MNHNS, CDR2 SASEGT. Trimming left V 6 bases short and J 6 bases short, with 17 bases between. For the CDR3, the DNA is TGTGCCAGCAGATACAGACAGCCCAGGGATGGCTACACCTTC. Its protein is CASRYRQPRDGYTF.

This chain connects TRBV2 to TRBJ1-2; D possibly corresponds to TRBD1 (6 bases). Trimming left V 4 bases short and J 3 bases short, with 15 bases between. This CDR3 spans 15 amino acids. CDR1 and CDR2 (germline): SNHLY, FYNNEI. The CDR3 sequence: CASSGEGGQDYGYTF. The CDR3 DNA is TGTGCCAGCAGTGGCGAGGGGGGGCAAGACTATGGCTACACCTTC.

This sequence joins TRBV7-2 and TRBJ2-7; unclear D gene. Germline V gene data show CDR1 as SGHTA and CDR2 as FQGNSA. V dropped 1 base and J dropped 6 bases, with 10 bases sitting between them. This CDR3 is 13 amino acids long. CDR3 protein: CASSLGGPGEQYF. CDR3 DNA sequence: TGTGCCAGCAGCTTAGGTGGGCCTGGCGAGCAGTACTTC. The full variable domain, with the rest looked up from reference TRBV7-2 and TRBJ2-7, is GAGVSQSPSNKVTEKGKDVELRCDPISGHTALYWYRQSLGQGLEFLIYFQGNSAPDKSGLPSDRFSAERTGGSVSTLTIQRTQQEDSAVYLCASSLGGPGEQYFGPGTRLTVT.